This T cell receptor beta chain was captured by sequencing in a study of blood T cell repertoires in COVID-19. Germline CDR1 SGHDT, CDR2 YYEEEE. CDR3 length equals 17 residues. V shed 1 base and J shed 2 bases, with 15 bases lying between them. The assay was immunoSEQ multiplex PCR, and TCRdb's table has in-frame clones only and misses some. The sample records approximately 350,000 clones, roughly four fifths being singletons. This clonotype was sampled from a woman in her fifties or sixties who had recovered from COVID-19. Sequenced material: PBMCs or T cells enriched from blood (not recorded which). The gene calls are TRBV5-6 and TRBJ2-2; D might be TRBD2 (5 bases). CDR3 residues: CASSLLGRGVNTGELFF. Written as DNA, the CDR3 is TGTGCCAGCAGCTTGCTTGGTCGGGGAGTCAACACCGGGGAGCTGTTTTTT.